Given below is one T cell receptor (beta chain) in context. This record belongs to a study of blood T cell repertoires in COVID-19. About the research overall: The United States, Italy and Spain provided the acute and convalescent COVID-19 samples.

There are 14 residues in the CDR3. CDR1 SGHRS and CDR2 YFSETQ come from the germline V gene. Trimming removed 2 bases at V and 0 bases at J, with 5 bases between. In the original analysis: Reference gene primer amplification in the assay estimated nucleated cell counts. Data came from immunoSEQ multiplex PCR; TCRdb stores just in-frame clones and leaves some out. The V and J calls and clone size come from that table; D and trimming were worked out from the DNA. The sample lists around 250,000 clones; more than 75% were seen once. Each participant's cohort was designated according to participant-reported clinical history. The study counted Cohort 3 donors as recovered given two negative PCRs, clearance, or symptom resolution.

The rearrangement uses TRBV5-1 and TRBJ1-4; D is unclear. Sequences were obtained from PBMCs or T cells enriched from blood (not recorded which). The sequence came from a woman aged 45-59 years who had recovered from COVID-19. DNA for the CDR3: TGCGCCAGCAGCTTCGCGACAACTAATGAAAAACTGTTTTTT. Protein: CASSFATTNEKLFF.